Described below is a single T cell receptor (beta chain) sequence and its context. V lost 7 bases and J 0 bases, leaving 7 bases between the germline ends. Germline V gene data show CDR1 as SGHRS and CDR2 as YFSETQ. The CDR3 extends over 12 amino acids. The data are from a study of cytomegalovirus exposure and HLA in healthy donors. Only in-frame clones appear in the TCRdb table, and some are missing; sequencing was by immunoSEQ multiplex PCR. The table has a few hundred thousand clones, roughly 84% seen once. This sequence originates from a woman in her twenties or thirties in good health and CMV-seropositive. The sequencing sample was made of PBMCs. The chain uses TRBV5-1 and TRBJ1-1, with unresolved D. The CDR3 DNA reads TGCGCCAGCTCGGACTTGAACACTGAAGCTTTCTTT. It translates to CASSDLNTEAFF.